The source of this T cell receptor (beta chain) is a study of beta chain features in type 1 diabetes. General study results and limits: There was a moderate but significant shortening of TCRB CDR3s in all four CD4+ subsets of Type 1 diabetes patients. Across patients, naive, central memory and Treg TCRB repertoires exhibited apparently greater similarity than was observed across healthy donors. cDNA sequencing could over-represent cells with high TCR expression.

Note on this clone: The antigen is undetermined.

The study reverse transcribed the entire isolated RNA, so it sequenced expressed TCRB transcripts. Profiling relied on immunoSEQ multiplex PCR, and the TCRdb table lists in-frame clones only, not all of them. Of more than 300,000 clones listed, 10% to 15% were seen once; the top ten hold 0.015% to 0.02%. Trimming stripped 0 bases from V and 4 bases from J, with 7 bases between. The germline V gene has CDR1 SGHAT and CDR2 FQNNGV. This CDR3 contains 13 residues. Sampling consisted of one heparinised blood draw per donor, averaging about 110 mL. The sample was naive CD4+ T cells from blood. The chain joins TRBV11-2 to TRBJ2-7; D unresolved. The clonotype originates from a man aged 18 to 29 in good health. CDR3 in amino acids: CASSLDLRYEQYF. CDR3 nucleotide sequence: TGTGCCAGCAGCTTAGATCTCCGTTACGAGCAGTACTTC.